These 12 T cell receptor beta chains came from one sample sequenced in a study of CD4 T cells in relation to SARS-CoV-2 and coronaviruses. For these TCRs, the target antigens are not known. The assay was immunoSEQ multiplex PCR, and TCRdb's table has in-frame clones only and misses some. The sample comprises some 25,000 clones, more than 60% of which are singletons, and 15% to 20% rests with the top ten. The unexposed donors gave CD4+ T cells in about 2010-2019, prior to COVID-19. The cells were cultured for around ten days before CD4+ T cells were isolated. Sequencing was done on a sample of CD4+ T cells from PBMCs, cultured in vitro. Receptors were obtained from a human donor in good health.

The chain recombines TRBV7-2 with TRBJ2-7; TRBD1 might be the D (6 bases). V was shortened by 5 bases and J by 4 bases, with 12 bases between the two germline ends. Germline lookup yields CDR1 SGHTA and CDR2 FQGNSA. This CDR3 is built from 13 residues. CDR3 in DNA: TGTGCCAGCAGCGGGGGCCCATCTTACGAGCAGTACTTC. Translation: CASSGGPSYEQYF. Filled out from reference TRBV7-2 and TRBJ2-7, the complete variable domain reads GAGVSQSPSNKVTEKGKDVELRCDPISGHTALYWYRQSLGQGLEFLIYFQGNSAPDKSGLPSDRFSAERTGGSVSTLTIQRTQQEDSAVYLCASSGGPSYEQYFGPGTRLTVT.

J is TRBJ2-7 and V is TRBV11-2; the D is unclear. V was clipped by 5 bases and J by 4 bases, with 12 bases between them. Germline CDR1 SGHAT, CDR2 FQNNGV. The CDR3 loop spans 13 amino acids. Written as DNA, the CDR3 is TGTGCCAGCAGCCCACTCACCTCATACGAGCAGTACTTC. It codes for CASSPLTSYEQYF.

The chain has TRBV5-1 and TRBJ2-1; perhaps TRBD2 as D (6 bases). Germline V CDR1 and CDR2: SGHRS, YFSETQ. The CDR3 contains 14 residues. Trimming shortened V by 6 bases and J by 0 bases, and 10 bases separated the two germline ends. CDR3 region: CASKLALSYNEQFF. The CDR3 DNA follows: TGCGCCAGCAAACTAGCCCTCTCCTACAATGAGCAGTTCTTC. Filled out from reference TRBV5-1 and TRBJ2-1, the complete variable domain reads KAGVTQTPRYLIKTRGQQVTLSCSPISGHRSVSWYQQTPGQGLQFLFEYFSETQRNKGNFPGRFSGRQFSNSRSEMNVSTLELGDSALYLCASKLALSYNEQFFGPGTRLTVL.

The rearrangement joins TRBV7-9 to TRBJ2-7; either TRBD1 or TRBD2 may fit D (5 bases each). Trimming removed 5 bases at V and 4 bases at J, with 24 bases between. This CDR3 region has 17 residues. Germline CDR1 SEHNR, CDR2 FQNEAQ (reference sequence). CDR3 sequence reads: CASSPLRSVGVAYEQYF. In nucleotides, the CDR3 is TGTGCCAGCAGCCCCCTCCGCTCGGTAGGGGTAGCGTACGAGCAGTACTTC.

The J gene is TRBJ2-5, the V gene TRBV18; tentatively, D is TRBD2 (6 bases). The germline V gene encodes CDR1 KGHSH and CDR2 LQKENI. The V end was cut by 3 bases, the J end by 5 bases, with 16 bases between. The CDR3 covers 15 residues. CDR3 DNA sequence: TGTGCCAGCTCACCCCTAGGCGGGACCCGGGAGACCCAGTACTTC. Protein sequence: CASSPLGGTRETQYF.

This clone showed up just a few times. The J gene is TRBJ2-3, the V gene TRBV4-3; D gene ambiguous. Germline V gene sequence: CDR1 LGHNA, CDR2 YSLEER. The CDR3 loop spans 16 amino acids. Trimming took 0 bases from V and 4 from J, leaving 14 bases between them. The CDR3 reads CASSQEGFGLSDTQYF. CDR3 DNA sequence: TGCGCCAGCAGCCAAGAAGGCTTTGGGTTATCAGATACGCAGTATTTT.

J is TRBJ1-5 and V is TRBV30, with TRBD1 matching 7 bases. J lost 0 bases, V lost 0 bases, and 5 bases had no gene match. CDR1 is GTSNPN, CDR2 SVGIG, per germline (reference sequence). This CDR3 region has 16 residues. The CDR3 here is CAWSVQGRDSNQPQHF. The CDR3 nucleotides read TGTGCCTGGAGTGTACAGGGGCGGGATAGCAATCAGCCCCAGCATTTT.

This clone is a singleton in its sample. The chain uses TRBV5-1 and TRBJ1-3; 7 bases line up with TRBD1. Germline V CDR1 and CDR2: SGHRS, YFSETQ. The V segment lost 3 bases and the J segment 0 bases; nucleotides outside the gene matches: 6. This CDR3 comprises 16 residues. CDR3 coding DNA: TGCGCCAGCAGCTCGGGACAGTCTCTCTCTGGAAACACCATATATTTT. Protein product: CASSSGQSLSGNTIYF.

CDR3 sequence: CASSSVNYGYTF. The CDR3 DNA is TGTGCCAGCAGTTCCGTAAACTATGGCTACACCTTC. The chain employs TRBV28 and TRBJ1-2; D call uncertain. CDR1 MDHEN and CDR2 SYDVKM come from the germline V gene. Between the trimmed V and J ends, which lost 4 bases and 2 bases, there was a span of 5 bases. The CDR3 is 12 residues long.

The V gene is TRBV5-5, the J gene TRBJ2-7; TRBD1 aligns across 8 bases. The V gene end was trimmed by 1 base and the J gene end by 1 base; junction bases not matched to a gene: 7. The CDR3 is 16 residues long. The V gene's germline CDR1 is SGHKS and CDR2 YYEKEE (reference sequence). The CDR3 protein is CASSLFFTGGSYEQYF. CDR3 nucleotides: TGTGCCAGCAGCTTGTTTTTTACAGGGGGGTCCTACGAGCAGTACTTC.

This rearrangement joins TRBV2 to TRBJ2-4, with 9 bases identical to TRBD2. The CDR3 has 16 amino acids. V shed 0 bases, J shed 0 bases, and the junction held 0 bases outside the gene matches. Germline assignment: CDR1 SNHLY and CDR2 FYNNEI. CDR3: CASSEARGGAKNIQYF. DNA of the CDR3: TGTGCCAGCAGTGAAGCGCGGGGGGGAGCCAAAAACATTCAGTACTTC.

The chain uses TRBV7-2 and TRBJ1-6; D remains ambiguous. Germline V gene lookup returns CDR1 SGHTA and CDR2 FQGNSA. The CDR3 totals 16 residues. The V end lost 5 bases, the J end lost 0 bases, and 11 bases lay between the germline ends. In nucleotides, the CDR3 is TGTGCCAGCAGCCCGATGGTCAGCTCCTATAATTCACCCCTCCACTTT. Its translation: CASSPMVSSYNSPLHF.